This T cell receptor (beta chain) was found in a study of T cells after posttransplantation cyclophosphamide (dated by TCRdb to about 2016). With regard to the full study: Using TRB sequencing, the study followed how the T cell repertoire reconstituted after myeloablative bone marrow transplantation in which posttransplantation cyclophosphamide served as GVHD prophylaxis. Samples from roughly 32 PTCy-treated patients, along with samples from roughly 15 of their related bone marrow donors, underwent antigen receptor sequencing. TRB sequencing was performed on blood from all 35 or so PTCy patients with 1-year posttransplant specimens. TRB sequencing was also done on up to about 3 additional blood samples from 2 to 5.2 years after transplant in 3 patients, and on pretransplant blood from a handful of patients. Because TRA and TRB clonality were tightly correlated in 9 samples, subsequent TCR analyses were focused on TRB only. Public TRB sequences were searched against a database of over 3,000 sequences associated with responses to pathogens, tumor antigens, self-antigens and alloantigens.

The control group consisted of ten to eleven patients who received myeloablative marrow transplants with methotrexate plus a calcineurin inhibitor and who were sampled 1 year after transplant. Mononuclear cells from peripheral blood and bone marrow were separated by Ficoll-Hypaque density centrifugation and then cryopreserved. With respect to this clone: Its antigen is still unknown. No base qualities exist here, and no much larger clone lies one base off it.

What the authors observed across the whole study: The TRB repertoires of T cells infiltrating skin or the GI tract showed only limited overlap with the TRB repertoires found in blood. Donor-recipient similarity was low at 1-2 months but increased during the first year, and donor CD8+ memory clones often dominated later blood repertoires. Across approximately 45 patients, TRB clonality was highly associated with recipient CMV seropositivity and CMV reactivation, and diversity in PTCy patients was similar to diversity in CNI/methotrexate controls.

TRB sequencing was run on genomic DNA with either the immunoSEQ assay at survey resolution or the hsTCRB kit. Per the original workflow: Initial read processing used immunoSEQ software, and repertoire analyses used the LymphoSeq R package. Clonality was calculated as 1 minus normalized Shannon entropy, and the Gini coefficient was also calculated for each TRB dataset. To infer phenotypes in unsorted samples, TRB sequences from sorted subsets of the recipient or donor were mapped onto the unsorted samples of the same recipient. In its TCRdb copy, this immuneACCESS table keeps in-frame sequences only and misses some clones. Where compared with another copy, unresolved V genes explain less than half of these, and the others have no known cause. V, J and clone size reflect that table, while D and trimming were determined from the DNA. The sample has fewer than 25,000 clones on record, roughly 90% of them singletons. Clones ranked in the top ten supply approximately 8% of the sample.

Reading from cysteine to phenylalanine, the CDR3 counts 13 amino acids. Only the CDR3 DNA stays, 39 bases, in frame from base 1. CDR1 MNHNS and CDR2 SASEGT were looked up in the germline V gene. V has 8 bases trimmed and J has 12 bases trimmed; junction bases matching no gene number 11. The clonotype originates from a female patient aged 50 to 60 who received an allogeneic stem cell transplant from an unrelated donor, was CMV-positive, and had chronic GVHD only. Following a transplant, a fraction of the T cells may be traceable to the graft donor. Recombination joined TRBV6-1 with TRBJ2-1; TRBD2 agrees with 9 junctional bases. The sequenced sample was PBMCs, obtained after an allogeneic stem cell transplant with a calcineurin inhibitor and methotrexate. The bases are TGTGCCAGCGGGGCGGGGGGGAACCTTTTGCAGTTCTTC. Its coded protein is CASGAGGNLLQFF.